This TCR beta chain was captured in a study of blood T cell repertoires in COVID-19. Background on the study: In each case, the material was cDNA or gDNA derived from T cells, B-cell-depleted T cells, or PBMCs.

This clone was counted between two and nine times. The CDR3 length is 14 residues. Germline V gives CDR1 MNHNY, CDR2 SVGAGI (reference sequence). V lost 0 bases to trimming and J lost 0 bases, with 5 bases between them. Under the authors' procedure: The authors estimated nucleated cell counts from reference gene primer amplification. Only in-frame clones appear in the TCRdb table, and some are missing; sequencing was by immunoSEQ multiplex PCR. The DNA gave D and trimming, while V, J and clone size come from that table. The sample contains 90,000 to 100,000 clones, approximately 84% of which appear only once.

Material: peripheral blood. The chain couples TRBV6-6 to TRBJ1-1; D gene ambiguous. This receptor was obtained from an older woman with acute or convalescent COVID-19. In nucleotides, the CDR3 is TGTGCCAGCAGTTACTCGGAGTTGAACACTGAAGCTTTCTTT. This encodes CASSYSELNTEAFF.